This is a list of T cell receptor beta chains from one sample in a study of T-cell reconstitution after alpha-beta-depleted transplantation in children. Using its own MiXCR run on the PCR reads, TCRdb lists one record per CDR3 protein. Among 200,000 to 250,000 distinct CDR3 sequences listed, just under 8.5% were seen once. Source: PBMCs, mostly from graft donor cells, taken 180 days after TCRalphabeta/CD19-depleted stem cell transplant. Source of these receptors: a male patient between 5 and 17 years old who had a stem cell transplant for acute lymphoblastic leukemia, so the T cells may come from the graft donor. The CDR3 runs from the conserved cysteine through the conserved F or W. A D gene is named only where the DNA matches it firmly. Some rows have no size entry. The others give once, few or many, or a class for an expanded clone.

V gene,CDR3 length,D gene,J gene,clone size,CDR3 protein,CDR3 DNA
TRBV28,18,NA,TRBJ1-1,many,CASSLWFQQGDLNTEAFF,TGTGCCAGCAGTTTATGGTTCCAACAGGGAGACCTGAACACTGAAGCTTTCTTT
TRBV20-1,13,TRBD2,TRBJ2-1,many,CSARRRGGDEQFF,TGCAGTGCTAGGCGGAGGGGAGGGGATGAGCAGTTCTTC
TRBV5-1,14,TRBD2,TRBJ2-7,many,CASSTRTSVYEQYF,TGCGCCAGCAGCACCCGGACTAGCGTTTACGAGCAGTACTTC
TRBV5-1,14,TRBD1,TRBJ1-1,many,CASRLPGTGREAFF,TGCGCCAGCAGGCTCCCCGGGACAGGGCGAGAAGCTTTCTTT
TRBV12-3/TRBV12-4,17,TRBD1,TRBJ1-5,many,CASSLGPQGGEGQPQHF,TGTGCCAGCAGTTTGGGCCCTCAAGGGGGCGAGGGTCAGCCCCAGCATTTT
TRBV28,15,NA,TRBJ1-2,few,CASSLGIRANYGYTF,TGTGCCAGCAGTCTTGGAATAAGGGCTAACTATGGCTACACCTTC
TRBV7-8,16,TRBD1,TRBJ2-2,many,CASNTDRVPNTGELFF,TGTGCCAGCAACACCGACAGGGTTCCGAACACCGGGGAGCTGTTTTTT
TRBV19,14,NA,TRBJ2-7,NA,CASSNRDRSSEQYF,TGTGCCAGTAGTAACCGGGACCGCAGTAGCGAGCAGTACTTC
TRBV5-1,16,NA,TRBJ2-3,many,CASSGLVTNRRNTQYF,TGCGCCAGCAGCGGACTCGTGACTAACCGGCGAAATACGCAGTATTTT
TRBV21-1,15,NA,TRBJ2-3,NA,CASSLAGGRYDTQYF,TGTGCCAGCAGCCTCGCAGGGGGCCGCTACGATACGCAGTATTTT
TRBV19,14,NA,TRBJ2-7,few,CASSIHGRGYEQYF,TGTGCCAGTAGTATCCACGGCCGAGGGTACGAGCAGTACTTC
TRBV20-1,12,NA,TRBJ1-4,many,CSARSKWEKLFF,TGCAGTGCTAGGTCAAAATGGGAAAAACTGTTTTTT
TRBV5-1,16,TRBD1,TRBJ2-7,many,CASSEPGRGLSYEQYF,TGCGCCAGCAGCGAGCCGGGCAGGGGGCTTTCCTACGAGCAGTACTTC
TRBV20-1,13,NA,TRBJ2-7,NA,CSAQADFSYEQYF,TGCAGTGCCCAGGCGGACTTTTCCTACGAGCAGTACTTC
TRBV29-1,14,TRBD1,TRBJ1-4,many,CSVEDPTGGRKLFF,TGCAGCGTTGAAGATCCGACAGGGGGAAGAAAACTGTTTTTT
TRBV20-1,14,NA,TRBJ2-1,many,CSAYTGSSYNEQFF,TGCAGTGCTTATACAGGGAGCTCCTACAATGAGCAGTTCTTC
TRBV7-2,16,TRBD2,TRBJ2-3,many,CASSLLAGGPEDTQYF,TGTGCCAGCAGCTTACTAGCGGGGGGCCCCGAAGATACGCAGTATTTT
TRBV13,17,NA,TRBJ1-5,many,CASSSGPPNRSNQPQHF,TGTGCCAGCAGCTCCGGACCCCCCAATCGGAGCAATCAGCCCCAGCATTTT
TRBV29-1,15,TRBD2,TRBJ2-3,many,CSVVPTSGGSDTQYF,TGCAGCGTTGTCCCGACTAGCGGGGGGTCAGATACGCAGTATTTT
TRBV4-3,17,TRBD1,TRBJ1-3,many,CASSSEQGAKTGNTIYF,TGCGCCAGCAGCTCAGAACAGGGGGCGAAGACCGGAAACACCATATATTTT
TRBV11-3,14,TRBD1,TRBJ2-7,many,CASSRATGPYEQYF,TGTGCCAGCAGCCGAGCGACAGGGCCCTACGAGCAGTACTTC
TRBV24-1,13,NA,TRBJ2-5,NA,CATSDPRVETQYF,TGTGCCACCAGTGACCCGCGGGTAGAGACCCAGTACTTC
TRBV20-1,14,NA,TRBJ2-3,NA,CSAVSVASTDTQYF,TGCAGCGCCGTAAGCGTTGCTAGCACAGATACGCAGTATTTT
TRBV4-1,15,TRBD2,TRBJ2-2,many,CASSQDFSGIGELFF,TGCGCCAGCAGCCAAGATTTTAGCGGGATCGGGGAGCTGTTTTTT
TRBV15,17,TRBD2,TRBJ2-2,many,CATSRDRPSGYTGELFF,TGTGCCACCAGCAGAGATCGGCCTAGCGGATACACCGGGGAGCTGTTTTTT
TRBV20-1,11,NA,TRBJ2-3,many,CSARRQDTQYF,TGCAGTGCTAGAAGGCAAGATACGCAGTATTTT
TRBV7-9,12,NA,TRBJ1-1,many,CASSVGRPEAFF,TGTGCCAGCAGCGTCGGACGTCCTGAAGCTTTCTTT
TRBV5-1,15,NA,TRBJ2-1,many,CASSYRQVSYNEQFF,TGCGCCAGCAGCTACCGACAGGTATCCTACAATGAGCAGTTCTTC
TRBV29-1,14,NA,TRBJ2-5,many,CSTKDHSGMGSQYF,TGCAGCACCAAAGATCACAGCGGAATGGGGTCCCAGTACTTC
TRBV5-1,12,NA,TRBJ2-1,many,CASSGTRNEQFF,TGCGCCAGCTCCGGGACGAGGAATGAGCAGTTCTTC
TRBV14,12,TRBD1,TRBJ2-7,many,CASSQETGVLDF,TGTGCCAGCAGCCAAGAGACAGGGGTCTTGGACTTC
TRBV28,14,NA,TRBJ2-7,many,CASSLAVSQWGQYF,TGTGCCAGCAGTTTAGCCGTTAGTCAGTGGGGGCAGTACTTC
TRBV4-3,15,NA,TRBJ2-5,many,CASSQEGDIQETQYF,TGCGCCAGCAGCCAAGAGGGAGATATTCAAGAGACCCAGTACTTC
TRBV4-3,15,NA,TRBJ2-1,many,CASSQGTLNVNEQFF,TGCGCCAGCAGCCAAGGGACCCTTAATGTGAATGAGCAGTTCTTC
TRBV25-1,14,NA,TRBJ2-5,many,CASSEFGGGETQYF,TGTGCCAGCAGTGAATTTGGGGGAGGAGAGACCCAGTACTTC
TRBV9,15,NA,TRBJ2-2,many,CASSVGPLAAGELFF,TGTGCCAGCAGCGTAGGGCCACTAGCCGCCGGGGAGCTGTTTTTT
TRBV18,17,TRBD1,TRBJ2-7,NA,CASSPYKDRVSSYEQYF,TGTGCCAGCTCACCATACAAGGACAGGGTTAGCTCCTACGAGCAGTACTTC
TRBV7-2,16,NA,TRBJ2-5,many,CASSSPLGSGQETQYF,TGTGCCAGCAGTTCGCCCCTCGGGTCGGGGCAAGAGACCCAGTACTTC
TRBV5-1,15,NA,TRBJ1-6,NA,CASSLEGGGRAPLHF,TGCGCCAGCAGCTTGGAAGGGGGGGGGCGCGCACCCCTCCACTTT
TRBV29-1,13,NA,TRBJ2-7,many,CSVEGMGGYEQYF,TGCAGCGTTGAAGGGATGGGGGGTTACGAGCAGTACTTC
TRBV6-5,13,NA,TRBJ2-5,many,CASSSQGSETQYF,TGTGCCAGCAGTTCCCAGGGTTCAGAGACCCAGTACTTC
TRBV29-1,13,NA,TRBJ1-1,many,CSLRIQGNTEAFF,TGCAGCCTTCGGATACAGGGGAACACTGAAGCTTTCTTT
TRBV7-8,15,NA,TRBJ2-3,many,CASSSPSSGTDTQYF,TGTGCCAGCAGCTCCCCCTCTAGCGGCACAGATACGCAGTATTTT
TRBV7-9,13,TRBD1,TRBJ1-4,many,CASSPQGQAKLFF,TGTGCCAGCAGCCCACAGGGACAGGCAAAACTGTTTTTT
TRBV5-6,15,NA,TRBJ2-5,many,CASSLAVGASETQYF,TGTGCCAGCAGCTTGGCCGTGGGGGCATCGGAGACCCAGTACTTC
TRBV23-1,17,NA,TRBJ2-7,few,CASSKTWAWGCSYEQYF,TGCGCCAGCAGTAAAACGTGGGCTTGGGGGTGCTCCTACGAGCAGTACTTC
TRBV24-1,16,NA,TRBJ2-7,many,CATSDPQGEGAYEQYF,TGTGCCACCAGTGATCCTCAGGGAGAGGGGGCCTACGAGCAGTACTTC
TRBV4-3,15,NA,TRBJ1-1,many,CASSGQWGAGTEAFF,TGCGCCAGCAGCGGTCAATGGGGGGCCGGCACTGAAGCTTTCTTT
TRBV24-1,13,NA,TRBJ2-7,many,CATSESGIYEQYF,TGTGCCACCAGTGAGTCAGGGATCTACGAGCAGTACTTC
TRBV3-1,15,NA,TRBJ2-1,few,CASSQSAGQRNEQFF,TGTGCCAGCAGCCAATCCGCGGGCCAAAGGAATGAGCAGTTCTTC
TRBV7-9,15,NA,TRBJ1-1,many,CASSQLGHSNTEAFF,TGTGCCAGCAGCCAACTGGGACACTCGAACACTGAAGCTTTCTTT
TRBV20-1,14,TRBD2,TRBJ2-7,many,CSAPKGTRLYEQYF,TGCAGTGCTCCCAAAGGGACTAGGTTGTACGAGCAGTACTTC
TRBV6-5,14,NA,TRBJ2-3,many,CASSPSFEADTQYF,TGTGCCAGCAGTCCTAGCTTTGAAGCAGATACGCAGTATTTT
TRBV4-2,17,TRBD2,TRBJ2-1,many,CASSQEGRTSRDNEQFF,TGTGCCAGCAGCCAAGAAGGGAGGACTAGCAGGGACAATGAGCAGTTCTTC
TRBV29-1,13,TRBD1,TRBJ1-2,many,CSVPGQENYGYTF,TGCAGCGTGCCGGGACAGGAGAACTATGGCTACACCTTC